This TCR beta chain is drawn from a study of shared clonotypes between healthy human individuals. Overall study results and limits: Exclusively blood specimens were collected; tissue repertoires likely differ.

An even split of each subset's genomic DNA across several immunoSEQ plates was performed. Each PCR replicate run on unsorted PBMC took in 300 to 350 ng DNA, roughly 29,000 T cell genomes. DNA from unsorted PBMC was sequenced on ten immunoSEQ deep assay plates. Profiling relied on immunoSEQ multiplex PCR, and the TCRdb table lists in-frame clones only, not all of them. This table holds a few hundred thousand clones, around 77% found once. This CDR3 has 13 amino acids. Germline values: CDR1 SGDLS, CDR2 YYNGEE. V trimming: 0 bases; J trimming: 11 bases; junction bases outside the gene matches: 6. Concerning this clone: Antigen unknown.

The chain employs TRBV9 and TRBJ1-1, with 8 positions matching TRBD1. The sequence derives from a woman aged 40 to 49 in good health. Some clones in this sample may be carry-over from other donors' samples. Specimen: PBMCs. CDR3 residues: CASSVGTGTRAFF. The CDR3 DNA follows: TGTGCCAGCAGCGTAGGGACAGGGACTCGGGCTTTCTTT.